This TCR beta chain was recovered during a study of CD8+ T cells in alopecia areata. Study at large: Each of the treated patients was given oral tofacitinib, 5 to 10 mg twice daily, for moderate-to-severe alopecia areata.

cDNA serving as the sequencing template came from extracted, reverse transcribed RNA. The table came from immunoSEQ multiplex PCR; TCRdb's copy has only in-frame clones and leaves some out. The profile shows 130,000 to 150,000 clones, 40% to 55% of them singletons. Germline CDR1 is LNHNV and CDR2 is YYDKDF (reference sequence). This CDR3 comprises 16 residues. V was clipped by 1 base and J by 5 bases; unmatched bases: 5. This sequence joins TRBV15 and TRBJ2-1; 10 nucleotides line up with TRBD2. This clonotype was sampled from a human donor with alopecia areata. The material sequenced was CD4+ T cells sorted from blood, taken at week 0. CDR3 sequence: CATSRGGLAAHNEQFF. CDR3 bases: TGTGCCACCAGCAGAGGTGGACTAGCGGCCCACAATGAGCAGTTCTTC.